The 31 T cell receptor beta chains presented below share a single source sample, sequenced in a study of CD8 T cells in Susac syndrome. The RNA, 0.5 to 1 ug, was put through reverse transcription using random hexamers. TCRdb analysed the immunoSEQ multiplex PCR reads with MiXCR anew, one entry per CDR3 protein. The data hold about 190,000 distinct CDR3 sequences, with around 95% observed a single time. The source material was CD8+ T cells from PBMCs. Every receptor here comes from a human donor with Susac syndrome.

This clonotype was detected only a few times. CDR3 sequence reads: CASSPGGELFF. CDR3 bases: TGTGCCAGCAGCCCCGGGGGGGAGCTGTTTTTT. The chain employs TRBV12-3 or TRBV12-4 and TRBJ2-2; D gene uncertain. With 6 bases removed from V and 8 bases from J, the gap between germline ends came to 7 bases. The CDR3 length is 11 residues.

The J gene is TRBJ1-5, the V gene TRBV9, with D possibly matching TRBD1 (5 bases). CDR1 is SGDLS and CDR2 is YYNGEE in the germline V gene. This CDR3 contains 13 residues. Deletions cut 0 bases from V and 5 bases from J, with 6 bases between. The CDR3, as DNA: TGTGCCAGCAGCGTAGGGACATATCAGCCCCAGCATTTT. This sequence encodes CASSVGTYQPQHF.

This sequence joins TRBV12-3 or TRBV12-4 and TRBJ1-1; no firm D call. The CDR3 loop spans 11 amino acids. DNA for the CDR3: TGTGCTCCCCCCCCCAGGACTGAAGCTTTCTTT. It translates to CAPPPRTEAFF.

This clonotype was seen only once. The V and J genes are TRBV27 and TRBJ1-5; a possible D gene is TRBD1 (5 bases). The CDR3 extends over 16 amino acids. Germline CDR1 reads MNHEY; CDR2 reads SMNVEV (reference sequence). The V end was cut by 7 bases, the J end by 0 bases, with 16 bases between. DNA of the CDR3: TGTGCCAGCAAAGGTGGGGGGGGTTATAGCAATCAGCCCCAGCATTTT. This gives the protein CASKGGGGYSNQPQHF.

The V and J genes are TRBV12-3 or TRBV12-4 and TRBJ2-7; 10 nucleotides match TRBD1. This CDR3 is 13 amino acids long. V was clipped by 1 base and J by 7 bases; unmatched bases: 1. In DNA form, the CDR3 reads TGTGCCAGCAGTTTAGGGGACAGGGGTGAGCAGTACTTC. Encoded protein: CASSLGDRGEQYF.

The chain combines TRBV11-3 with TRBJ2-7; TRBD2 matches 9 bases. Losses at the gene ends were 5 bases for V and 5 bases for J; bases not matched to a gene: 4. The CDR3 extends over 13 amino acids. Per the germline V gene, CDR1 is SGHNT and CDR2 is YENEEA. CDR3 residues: CASSPAGGDEQYF. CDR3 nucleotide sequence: TGTGCCAGCAGCCCCGCGGGGGGGGACGAGCAGTACTTC.

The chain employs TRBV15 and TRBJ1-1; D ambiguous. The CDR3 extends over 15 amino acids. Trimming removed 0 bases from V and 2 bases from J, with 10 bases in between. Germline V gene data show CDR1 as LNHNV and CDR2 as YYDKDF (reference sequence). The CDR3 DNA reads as TGTGCCACCAGCAGAGATGGAGGGATCAACACTGAAGCTTTCTTT. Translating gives CATSRDGGINTEAFF.

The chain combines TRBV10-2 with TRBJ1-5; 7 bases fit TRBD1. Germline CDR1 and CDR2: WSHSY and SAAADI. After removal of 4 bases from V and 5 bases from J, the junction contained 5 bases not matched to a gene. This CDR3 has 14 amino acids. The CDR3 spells CASSGSRGYQPQHF. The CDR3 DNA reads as TGCGCCAGCAGTGGGAGCAGGGGGTATCAGCCCCAGCATTTT.

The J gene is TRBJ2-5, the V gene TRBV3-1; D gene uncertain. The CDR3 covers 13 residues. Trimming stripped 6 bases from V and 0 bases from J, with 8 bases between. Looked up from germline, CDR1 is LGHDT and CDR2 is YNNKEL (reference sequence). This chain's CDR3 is CASSHYDQETQYF. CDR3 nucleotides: TGTGCCAGCAGTCATTACGACCAAGAGACCCAGTACTTC.

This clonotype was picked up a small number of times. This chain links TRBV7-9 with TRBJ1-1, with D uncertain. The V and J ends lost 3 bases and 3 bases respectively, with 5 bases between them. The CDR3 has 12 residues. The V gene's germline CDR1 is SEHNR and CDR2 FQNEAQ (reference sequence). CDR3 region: CASSLRDTEAFF. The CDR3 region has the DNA TGTGCCAGCAGCTTGAGGGACACTGAAGCTTTCTTT.

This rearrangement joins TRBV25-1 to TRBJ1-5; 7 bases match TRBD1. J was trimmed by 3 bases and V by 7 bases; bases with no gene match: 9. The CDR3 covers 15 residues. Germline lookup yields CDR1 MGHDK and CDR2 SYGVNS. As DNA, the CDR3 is TGTGCCAGCATCAATTCGGGACAGTACAATCAGCCCCAGCATTTT. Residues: CASINSGQYNQPQHF.

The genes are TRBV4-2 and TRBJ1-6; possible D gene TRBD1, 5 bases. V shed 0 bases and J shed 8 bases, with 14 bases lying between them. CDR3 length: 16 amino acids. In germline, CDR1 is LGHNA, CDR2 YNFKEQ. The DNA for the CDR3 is TGTGCCAGCAGCCAAGATGGGCAGGGTGGGGATTCACCCCTCCACTTT. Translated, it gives CASSQDGQGGDSPLHF.

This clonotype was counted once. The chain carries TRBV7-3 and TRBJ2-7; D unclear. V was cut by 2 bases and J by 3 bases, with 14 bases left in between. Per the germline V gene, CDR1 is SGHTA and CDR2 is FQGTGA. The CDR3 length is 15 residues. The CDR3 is CASSLEPGWNYEQYF. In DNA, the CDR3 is TGTGCCAGCAGCTTAGAACCGGGTTGGAACTACGAGCAGTACTTC.

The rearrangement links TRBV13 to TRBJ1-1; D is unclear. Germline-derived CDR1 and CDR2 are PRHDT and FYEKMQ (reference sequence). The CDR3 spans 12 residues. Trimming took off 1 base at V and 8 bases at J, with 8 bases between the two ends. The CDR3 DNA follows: TGTGCCAGCAGCTTAGCTCCAGGAGAAGCTTTCTTT. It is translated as CASSLAPGEAFF.

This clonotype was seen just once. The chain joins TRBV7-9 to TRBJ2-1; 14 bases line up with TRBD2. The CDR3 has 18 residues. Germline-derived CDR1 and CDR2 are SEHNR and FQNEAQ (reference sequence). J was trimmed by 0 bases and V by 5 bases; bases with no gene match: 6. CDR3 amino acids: CASSPTSGGAVSYNEQFF. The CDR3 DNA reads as TGTGCCAGCAGCCCGACTAGCGGGGGGGCCGTCTCCTACAATGAGCAGTTCTTC. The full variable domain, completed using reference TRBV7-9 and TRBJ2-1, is DTGVSQNPRHKITKRGQNVTFRCDPISEHNRLYWYRQTLGQGPEFLTYFQNEAQLEKSRLLSDRFSAERPKGSFSTLEIQRTEQGDSAMYLCASSPTSGGAVSYNEQFFGPGTRLTVL.

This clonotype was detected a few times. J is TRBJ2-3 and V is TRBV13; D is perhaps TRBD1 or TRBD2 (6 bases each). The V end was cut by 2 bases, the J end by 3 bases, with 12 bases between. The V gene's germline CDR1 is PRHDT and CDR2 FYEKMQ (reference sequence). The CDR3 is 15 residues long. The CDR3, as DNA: TGTGCCAGCAGCTTATTAGGGGGGACGACAGATACGCAGTATTTT. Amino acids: CASSLLGGTTDTQYF.

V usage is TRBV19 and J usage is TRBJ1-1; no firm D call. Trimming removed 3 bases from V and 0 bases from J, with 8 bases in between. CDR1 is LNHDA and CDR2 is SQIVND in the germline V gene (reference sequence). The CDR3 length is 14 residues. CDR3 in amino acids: CASSIRVMNTEAFF. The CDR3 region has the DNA TGTGCCAGTAGTATTCGGGTGATGAACACTGAAGCTTTCTTT.

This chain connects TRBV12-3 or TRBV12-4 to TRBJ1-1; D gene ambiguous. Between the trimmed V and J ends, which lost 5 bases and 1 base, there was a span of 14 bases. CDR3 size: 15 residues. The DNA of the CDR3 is TGTGCCAGCAGTGGCTTGCGCGCCCCGAACACTGAAGCTTTCTTT. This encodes CASSGLRAPNTEAFF.

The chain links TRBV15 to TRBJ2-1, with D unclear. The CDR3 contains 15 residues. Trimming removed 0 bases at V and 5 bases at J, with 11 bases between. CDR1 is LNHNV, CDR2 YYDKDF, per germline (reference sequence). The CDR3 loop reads CATSREGLINNEQFF. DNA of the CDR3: TGTGCCACCAGCAGAGAGGGATTAATAAACAATGAGCAGTTCTTC. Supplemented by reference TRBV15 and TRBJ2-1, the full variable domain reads DAMVIQNPRYQVTQFGKPVTLSCSQTLNHNVMYWYQQKSSQAPKLLFHYYDKDFNNEADTPDNFQSRRPNTSFCFLDIRSPGLGDTAMYLCATSREGLINNEQFFGPGTRLTVL.

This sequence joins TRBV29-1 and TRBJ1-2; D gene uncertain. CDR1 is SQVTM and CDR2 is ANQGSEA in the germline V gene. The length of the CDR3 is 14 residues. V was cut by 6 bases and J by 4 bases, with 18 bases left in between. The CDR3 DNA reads TGCAGCGTCCCGTTAGGGTTTTCTTCCTATGGCTACACCTTC. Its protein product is CSVPLGFSSYGYTF.

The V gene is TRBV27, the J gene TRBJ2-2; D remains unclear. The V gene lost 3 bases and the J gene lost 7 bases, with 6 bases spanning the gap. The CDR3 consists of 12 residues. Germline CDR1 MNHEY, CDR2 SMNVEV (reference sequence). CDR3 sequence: CASSFGDGELFF. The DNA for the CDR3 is TGTGCCAGCAGTTTTGGGGACGGGGAGCTGTTTTTT.

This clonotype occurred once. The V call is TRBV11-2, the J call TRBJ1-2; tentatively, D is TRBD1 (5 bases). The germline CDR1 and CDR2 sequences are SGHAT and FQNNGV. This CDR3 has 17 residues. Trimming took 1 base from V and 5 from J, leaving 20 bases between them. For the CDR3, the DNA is TGTGCCAGCAGCTTAGTTCTTCCAGGGTCTAATTCGTATGGCTACACCTTC. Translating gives CASSLVLPGSNSYGYTF.

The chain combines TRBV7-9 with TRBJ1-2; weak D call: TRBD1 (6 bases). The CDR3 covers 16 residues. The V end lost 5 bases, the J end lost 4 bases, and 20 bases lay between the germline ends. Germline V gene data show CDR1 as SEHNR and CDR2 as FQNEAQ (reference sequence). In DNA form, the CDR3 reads TGTGCCAGCAGCAGCCTTAATGACAGGAGCTTCTATGGCTACACCTTC. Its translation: CASSSLNDRSFYGYTF.

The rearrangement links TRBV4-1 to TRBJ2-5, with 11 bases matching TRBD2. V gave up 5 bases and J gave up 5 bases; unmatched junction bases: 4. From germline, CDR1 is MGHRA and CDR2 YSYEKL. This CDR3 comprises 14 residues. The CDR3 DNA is TGCGCCAGCAGCGACCGACTAGCGGGGGAGACCCAGTACTTC. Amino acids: CASSDRLAGETQYF.

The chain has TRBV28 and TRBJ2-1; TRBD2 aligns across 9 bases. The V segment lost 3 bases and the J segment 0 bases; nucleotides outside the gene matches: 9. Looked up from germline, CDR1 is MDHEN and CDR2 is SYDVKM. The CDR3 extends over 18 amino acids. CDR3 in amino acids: CASSLDPTSGSSYNEQFF. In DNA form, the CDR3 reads TGTGCCAGCAGTTTGGATCCGACTAGCGGTAGCTCCTACAATGAGCAGTTCTTC.

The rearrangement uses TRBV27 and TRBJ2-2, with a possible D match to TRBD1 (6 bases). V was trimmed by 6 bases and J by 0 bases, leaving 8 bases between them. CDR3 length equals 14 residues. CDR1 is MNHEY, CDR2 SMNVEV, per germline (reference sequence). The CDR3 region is CASRQGPNTGELFF. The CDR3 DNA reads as TGTGCCAGCAGACAGGGACCGAACACCGGGGAGCTGTTTTTT.

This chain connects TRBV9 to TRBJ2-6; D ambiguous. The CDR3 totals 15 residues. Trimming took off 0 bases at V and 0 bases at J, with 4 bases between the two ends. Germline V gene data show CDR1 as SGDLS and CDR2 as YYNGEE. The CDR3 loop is CASSVGDSGANVLTF. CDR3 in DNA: TGTGCCAGCAGCGTAGGCGACTCTGGGGCCAACGTCCTGACTTTC.

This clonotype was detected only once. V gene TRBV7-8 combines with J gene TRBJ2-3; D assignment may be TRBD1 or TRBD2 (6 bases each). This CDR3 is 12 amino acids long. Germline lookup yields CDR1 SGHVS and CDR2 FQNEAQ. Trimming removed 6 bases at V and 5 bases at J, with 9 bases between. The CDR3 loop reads CASRGGGDTQYF. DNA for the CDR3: TGTGCCAGCAGGGGGGGCGGAGATACGCAGTATTTT.

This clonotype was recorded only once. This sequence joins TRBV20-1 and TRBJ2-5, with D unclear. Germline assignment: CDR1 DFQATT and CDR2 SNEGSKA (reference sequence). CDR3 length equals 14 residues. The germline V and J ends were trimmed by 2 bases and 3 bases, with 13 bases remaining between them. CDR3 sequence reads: CSARPRVYEETQYF. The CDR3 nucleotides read TGCAGTGCTAGACCACGGGTCTACGAAGAGACCCAGTACTTC.

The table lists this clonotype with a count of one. The CDR3 region is CASSLRDSTVYEQYF. CDR3 DNA sequence: TGTGCCAGCAGCCTCCGGGACTCAACTGTCTACGAGCAGTACTTC. V usage is TRBV7-9 and J usage is TRBJ2-7; possible D gene TRBD2, 6 bases. Germline CDR1 SEHNR, CDR2 FQNEAQ (reference sequence). This CDR3 has 15 residues. The V gene lost 5 bases and the J gene lost 3 bases, with 17 bases spanning the gap.

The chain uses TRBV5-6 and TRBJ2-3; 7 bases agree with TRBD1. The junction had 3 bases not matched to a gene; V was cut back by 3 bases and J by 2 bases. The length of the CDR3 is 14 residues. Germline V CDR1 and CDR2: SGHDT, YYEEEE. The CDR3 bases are TGTGCCAGCAGCTGGGACAGCTACACAGATACGCAGTATTTT. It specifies CASSWDSYTDTQYF.